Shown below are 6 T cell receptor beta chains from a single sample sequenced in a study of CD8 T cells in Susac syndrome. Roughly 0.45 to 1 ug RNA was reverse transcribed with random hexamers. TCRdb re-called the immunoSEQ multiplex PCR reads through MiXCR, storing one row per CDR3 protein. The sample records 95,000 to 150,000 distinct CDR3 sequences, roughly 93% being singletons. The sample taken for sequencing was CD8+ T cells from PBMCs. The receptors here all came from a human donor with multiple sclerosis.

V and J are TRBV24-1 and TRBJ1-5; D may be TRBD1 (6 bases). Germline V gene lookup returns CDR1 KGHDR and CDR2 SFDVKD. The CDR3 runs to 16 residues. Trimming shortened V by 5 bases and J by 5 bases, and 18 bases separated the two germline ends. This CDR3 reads CATSGTDRGADQPQHF. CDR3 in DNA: TGTGCCACCAGTGGAACTGACCGGGGGGCCGATCAGCCCCAGCATTTT.

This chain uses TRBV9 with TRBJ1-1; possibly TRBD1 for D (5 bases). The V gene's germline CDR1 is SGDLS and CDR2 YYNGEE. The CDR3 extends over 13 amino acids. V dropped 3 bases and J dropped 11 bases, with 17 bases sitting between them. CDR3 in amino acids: CASSGGGSVDAFF. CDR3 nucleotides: TGTGCCAGCAGCGGTGGGGGGTCCGTTGACGCTTTCTTT.

CDR3: CASSPPVGGGRNEQFF. In DNA, the CDR3 is TGTGCCAGCAGCCCACCCGTCGGCGGGGGGCGGAATGAGCAGTTCTTC. This chain joins TRBV13 and TRBJ2-1; TRBD2 matches 8 bases. The CDR3 runs 16 residues. With V trimmed by 5 bases and J by 7 bases, 13 bases remained unmatched. Germline V CDR1 and CDR2: PRHDT, FYEKMQ (reference sequence).

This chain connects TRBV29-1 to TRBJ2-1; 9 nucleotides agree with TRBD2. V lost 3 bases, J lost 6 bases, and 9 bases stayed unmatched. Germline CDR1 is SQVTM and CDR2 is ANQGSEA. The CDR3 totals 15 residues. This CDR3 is CSVERPGGGVNEQFF. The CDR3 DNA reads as TGCAGCGTTGAGCGGCCGGGCGGGGGGGTCAATGAGCAGTTCTTC.

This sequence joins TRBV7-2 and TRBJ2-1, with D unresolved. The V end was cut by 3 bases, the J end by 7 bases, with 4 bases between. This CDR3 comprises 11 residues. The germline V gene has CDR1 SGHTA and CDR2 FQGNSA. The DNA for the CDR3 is TGTGCCAGCAGCTTTACAAATGAGCAGTTCTTC. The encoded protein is CASSFTNEQFF.

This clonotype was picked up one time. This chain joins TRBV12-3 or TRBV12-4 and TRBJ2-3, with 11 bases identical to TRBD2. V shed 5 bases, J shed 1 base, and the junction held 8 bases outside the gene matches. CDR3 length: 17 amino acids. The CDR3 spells CASSLSLAGGRTDTQYF. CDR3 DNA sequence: TGTGCCAGCAGTCTTAGTCTAGCGGGGGGACGCACAGATACGCAGTATTTT.